This T cell receptor (beta chain) was captured by sequencing in a study of naive and memory T cell subsets. An equimolar mix of two oligonucleotides served as the beta constant-region primer for TRBC1 and TRBC2. An oligonucleotide with the SP2 primer and a 12-nucleotide UMI was ligated to the cDNA 3' end. MiXCR, applied by TCRdb to the UMI-ligation and nested PCR reads, yields one record per CDR3 protein. The table includes approximately 140,000 distinct CDR3 sequences, about a sixth detected once. The ends lost 2 bases at V and 1 base at J; junction bases unmatched: 10. The germline gives CDR1 DFQATT, CDR2 SNEGSKA (reference sequence). The CDR3 length is 17 residues. This clonotype was counted only a few times. Its antigen is currently unknown. Points from the study as a whole: Between naive and memory subsets, TCR abundance power law exponents differed.

The clonotype comes from a human donor in good health. The sample taken for sequencing was naive CD4+ T cells from blood. V gene TRBV20-1 combines with J gene TRBJ2-4; 8 bases agree with TRBD1. The CDR3: CSARWGTGAGAKNIQYF. DNA of the CDR3: TGCAGTGCTAGATGGGGGACAGGAGCCGGGGCCAAAAACATTCAGTACTTC.